The next 27 T cell receptor beta chains were all read from a single sample in a study of blood T cell repertoires in COVID-19. The table came from immunoSEQ multiplex PCR; TCRdb's copy has only in-frame clones and leaves some out. The sample includes around 200,000 clones, around 90% seen only once; the top ten take 10%. Sequencing used PBMCs or T cells enriched from blood (not recorded which). The receptors stem from a man between 18 and 35 years old with acute COVID-19.

This clone was counted a few times. The rearrangement joins TRBV6-2 or TRBV6-3 to TRBJ2-2; TRBD2 aligns across 8 bases. CDR1 is MNHEY, CDR2 SVGEGT, per germline. CDR3 length: 15 residues. V gave up 2 bases and J gave up 6 bases; unmatched junction bases: 5. This CDR3 is CASSYNPAGAGELFF. In DNA form, the CDR3 reads TGTGCCAGCAGTTACAACCCAGCGGGAGCCGGGGAGCTGTTTTTT.

The V gene is TRBV4-1, the J gene TRBJ1-2; a possible D gene is TRBD1 (5 bases). The CDR3 is 19 amino acids. V gave up 3 bases and J gave up 0 bases, with 23 bases separating them. In germline, CDR1 is MGHRA, CDR2 YSYEKL. The CDR3 loop reads CASSQGIPGLGVSNYGYTF. The CDR3 coding sequence is TGCGCCAGCAGCCAGGGAATTCCGGGACTGGGGGTATCTAACTATGGCTACACCTTC.

The chain couples TRBV7-9 to TRBJ2-5; the D gene is possibly TRBD1 (5 bases). Germline assignment: CDR1 SEHNR and CDR2 FQNEAQ (reference sequence). This CDR3 has 15 amino acids. The ends were cut back, 2 bases at V and 3 bases at J, with 13 bases in the middle. CDR3 sequence reads: CASSLLGQNKETQYF. CDR3 bases: TGTGCCAGCAGCTTACTCGGACAAAACAAAGAGACCCAGTACTTC. Supplemented by reference TRBV7-9 and TRBJ2-5, the full variable domain reads DTGVSQNPRHKITKRGQNVTFRCDPISEHNRLYWYRQTLGQGPEFLTYFQNEAQLEKSRLLSDRFSAERPKGSFSTLEIQRTEQGDSAMYLCASSLLGQNKETQYFGPGTRLLVL.

V is TRBV5-5 and J is TRBJ2-7; TRBD1 aligns across 12 bases. The CDR3 covers 14 residues. J lost 7 bases, V lost 7 bases, and 9 bases had no gene match. Looked up from germline, CDR1 is SGHKS and CDR2 is YYEKEE (reference sequence). DNA of the CDR3: TGTGCCAGCGGCCCGGGACAGGGGGCGGAAGAGCAGTACTTC. It yields the protein CASGPGQGAEEQYF.

In its sample, this clone was seen a few times. This sequence joins TRBV3-1 (or the pseudogene TRBV3-2) and TRBJ1-1, with 7 bases that match TRBD1. The CDR3 covers 13 residues. J gave up 7 bases and V 6 bases, and 8 bases lay outside the gene matches. Germline V gene data show CDR1 as LGHDT and CDR2 as YNNKEL (reference sequence). The CDR3 sequence: CASSPRGDGEAFF. The CDR3 nucleotides are TGTGCCAGCAGTCCCAGGGGGGACGGTGAAGCTTTCTTT.

CDR3 sequence: CSASRDISYEQYF. Written as DNA, the CDR3 is TGCAGTGCTAGTAGGGACATTTCCTACGAGCAGTACTTC. V usage is TRBV20-1 and J usage is TRBJ2-7; D possibly corresponds to TRBD1 (6 bases). Germline assignment: CDR1 DFQATT and CDR2 SNEGSKA (reference sequence). The germline V and J ends were trimmed by 3 bases and 1 base, with 10 bases remaining between them. CDR3 size: 13 residues.

This clone was counted between two and nine times. The gene calls are TRBV7-2 and TRBJ2-5; the D is unclear. The V gene's germline CDR1 is SGHTA and CDR2 FQGNSA. The CDR3 is 14 residues long. Between the trimmed V and J ends, which lost 2 bases and 1 base, there was a span of 8 bases. The CDR3 region has the DNA TGTGCCAGCAGCTTATACAGTGCCCAAGAGACCCAGTACTTC. Translating gives CASSLYSAQETQYF.

The chain carries TRBV19 and TRBJ2-7; TRBD1 matches at 7 bases. Looked up from germline, CDR1 is LNHDA and CDR2 is SQIVND (reference sequence). The V and J ends lost 2 bases and 2 bases, in that order; junction bases with no gene match: 3. The CDR3 is 14 residues long. The CDR3 reads CASSILGTAYEQYF. CDR3 nucleotide sequence: TGTGCCAGTAGTATACTGGGGACAGCCTACGAGCAGTACTTC.

Comment on this clone: The sample contains more than one DNA sequence encoding this CDR3. The CDR3 DNA follows: TGTGCCAGCAGCCTGTCCAATCAGCCCCAGCATTTT. Translation: CASSLSNQPQHF. This chain uses TRBV7-9 with TRBJ1-5; no clear D. Trimming took off 5 bases at V and 3 bases at J, with 5 bases between the two ends. Germline CDR1 SEHNR, CDR2 FQNEAQ (reference sequence). The CDR3 totals 12 residues.

This sequence joins TRBV7-8 and TRBJ2-7, with 9 bases fitting TRBD1. CDR1 SGHVS and CDR2 FQNEAQ come from the germline V gene. The CDR3 sequence is 15 residues long. The trim removed 5 bases at V and 5 bases at J, leaving 10 bases unmatched. The chain's CDR3 is CASSDGQGHVNEQYF. In DNA, the CDR3 is TGTGCCAGCAGCGACGGACAGGGGCATGTTAACGAGCAGTACTTC.

The chain links TRBV6-5 to TRBJ1-2, with TRBD1 matching 7 bases. This CDR3 has 13 amino acids. J gave up 4 bases and V 8 bases, and 7 bases lay outside the gene matches. Germline CDR1 and CDR2: MNHEY and SVGAGI. The CDR3 protein is CASDDDRVYGYTF. The CDR3 coding sequence is TGTGCCAGCGACGACGACAGGGTCTATGGCTACACCTTC.

J is TRBJ2-7 and V is TRBV19; TRBD1 aligns across 8 bases. The CDR3 contains 12 residues. Looked up from germline, CDR1 is LNHDA and CDR2 is SQIVND (reference sequence). V was pared by 8 bases and J by 3 bases, with 3 bases of the junction left unmatched. CDR3 region: CASSDRVYEQYF. CDR3 nucleotide sequence: TGTGCCAGTTCGGACAGGGTCTACGAGCAGTACTTC.

The genes are TRBV28 and TRBJ1-6, with 9 bases lining up with TRBD1. This CDR3 region has 14 residues. The trim removed 3 bases at V and 9 bases at J, leaving 3 bases unmatched. Germline V gene data show CDR1 as MDHEN and CDR2 as SYDVKM. CDR3 loop: CASSFTGGGSPLHF. CDR3 nucleotide sequence: TGTGCCAGCAGTTTTACAGGGGGCGGTTCACCCCTCCACTTT.

The V gene is TRBV10-3, the J gene TRBJ2-1; TRBD2 aligns across 7 bases. The CDR3 spans 13 residues. CDR1 and CDR2 (germline): ENHRY, SYGVKD. The trim removed 8 bases at V and 0 bases at J, leaving 1 base unmatched. CDR3 amino acids: CAIGGSSYNEQFF. The CDR3 DNA reads as TGTGCCATCGGCGGGAGCTCCTACAATGAGCAGTTCTTC.

This chain connects TRBV30 to TRBJ1-4; D possibly corresponds to TRBD1 (6 bases). Trimming took 8 bases from V and 5 from J, leaving 9 bases between them. The CDR3 sequence is 11 residues long. Germline-derived CDR1 and CDR2 are GTSNPN and SVGIG (reference sequence). The CDR3 region is CAGGLNEKLFF. CDR3 DNA: TGTGCCGGGGGCCTAAATGAAAAACTGTTTTTT.

This clone was seen only a few times. The rearrangement links TRBV7-8 to TRBJ2-1; tentatively, D is TRBD2 (6 bases). CDR1 SGHVS and CDR2 FQNEAQ come from the germline V gene. This CDR3 has 15 residues. V was trimmed by 0 bases and J by 13 bases, leaving 19 bases between them. The CDR3 spells CASSLAGEAASHQFF. CDR3 coding DNA: TGTGCCAGCAGCTTAGCGGGGGAGGCGGCGTCTCACCAGTTCTTC. Combining the CDR3 with reference TRBV7-8 and TRBJ2-1 gives the whole variable domain GAGVSQSPRYKVAKRGQDVALRCDPISGHVSLFWYQQALGQGPEFLTYFQNEAQLDKSGLPSDRFFAERPEGSVSTLKIQRTQQEDSAVYLCASSLAGEAASHQFFGPGTRLTVL.

The rearrangement uses TRBV29-1 and TRBJ2-1; D is perhaps TRBD2 (5 bases). CDR3 length: 13 residues. CDR1 and CDR2 from the germline V gene are SQVTM and ANQGSEA. The V end lost 4 bases, the J end lost 10 bases, and 17 bases lay between the germline ends. The CDR3 spells CSVVSALEGEQFF. Here the CDR3 DNA reads TGCAGCGTTGTTAGCGCCCTCGAGGGAGAGCAGTTCTTC.

V gene TRBV28 combines with J gene TRBJ2-7; D remains ambiguous. The CDR3 sequence is 14 residues long. The ends were cut back, 5 bases at V and 0 bases at J, with 11 bases in the middle. Per the germline V gene, CDR1 is MDHEN and CDR2 is SYDVKM. Here the CDR3 DNA reads TGTGCCAGCAGTCTACCAAACCTCTCCTACGAGCAGTACTTC. Encoded protein: CASSLPNLSYEQYF.

This chain joins TRBV5-1 and TRBJ1-5; D is uncertain. From germline, CDR1 is SGHRS and CDR2 YFSETQ. CDR3 length: 13 amino acids. V dropped 4 bases and J dropped 0 bases, with 5 bases sitting between them. CDR3 nucleotides: TGCGCCAGCAGCGAGTATAGCAATCAGCCCCAGCATTTT. This sequence encodes CASSEYSNQPQHF.

The gene calls are TRBV6-2 or TRBV6-3 and TRBJ2-3; 10 bases line up with TRBD2. This CDR3 is 16 amino acids long. With 7 bases clipped from V and 6 bases from J, the junction kept 13 bases outside the gene matches. In germline, CDR1 is MNHEY, CDR2 SVGEGT. The CDR3 nucleotides are TGTGCCAGCACCCCAGTGACCGGGACTAGCGCCGATACGCAGTATTTT. As protein: CASTPVTGTSADTQYF.

This clone was seen a single time. V and J are TRBV27 and TRBJ2-6; 9 nucleotides line up with TRBD1. Germline trimming cut 5 bases from V and 0 bases from J; bases unmatched to any gene: 14. The CDR3 runs to 20 residues. Germline-derived CDR1 and CDR2 are MNHEY and SMNVEV (reference sequence). DNA of the CDR3: TGTGCCAGCAGTCCCGATGCCGGGACAGGGAGGTTCTCTGGGGCCAACGTCCTGACTTTC. Its translation is CASSPDAGTGRFSGANVLTF.

This chain uses TRBV5-1 with TRBJ2-7, with D tentatively TRBD1 (6 bases). The CDR3 is 14 amino acids. V was cut by 0 bases and J by 6 bases, with 13 bases left in between. Germline CDR1 and CDR2: SGHRS and YFSETQ. The CDR3 protein is CASSLGRGMGEQYF. CDR3 sequence (DNA): TGCGCCAGCAGCTTGGGAAGGGGGATGGGCGAGCAGTACTTC. The whole variable domain, filled in from reference TRBV5-1 and TRBJ2-7, reads KAGVTQTPRYLIKTRGQQVTLSCSPISGHRSVSWYQQTPGQGLQFLFEYFSETQRNKGNFPGRFSGRQFSNSRSEMNVSTLELGDSALYLCASSLGRGMGEQYFGPGTRLTVT.

The chain joins TRBV28 to TRBJ2-7, with 8 positions matching TRBD2. Germline V gene data show CDR1 as MDHEN and CDR2 as SYDVKM. The CDR3 is 15 amino acids. V lost 5 bases, J lost 5 bases, and 11 bases stayed unmatched. The DNA for the CDR3 is TGTGCCAGCAGTCCGGAAGGAGCGGGAGTCCACGAGCAGTACTTC. Amino acid sequence: CASSPEGAGVHEQYF.

The CDR3 nucleotides are TGTGCCATCAGCGATAGGACTAGCGGGATCGACGAGCAGTACTTC. The encoded protein is CAISDRTSGIDEQYF. The genes are TRBV10-3 and TRBJ2-7, with TRBD2 identical over 12 bases. V dropped 6 bases and J dropped 5; count of bases not matched to a gene: 8. The CDR3 totals 15 residues. Germline V gives CDR1 ENHRY, CDR2 SYGVKD.

The rearrangement uses TRBV21-1 and TRBJ2-3; the table calls TRBD1, which could not be checked here. TRBV21-1 is a listed pseudogene. This CDR3 has 17 amino acids. The CDR3 DNA reads TGTGCCAGCAGCAAAGAGTTGGACAGGGAAAGCACAGATACGCAGTATTTT. Translating it yields CASSKELDRESTDTQYF.

The chain joins TRBV7-9 to TRBJ2-5; 9 bases match TRBD1. Germline V gene sequence: CDR1 SEHNR, CDR2 FQNEAQ (reference sequence). This CDR3 has 16 amino acids. After removal of 5 bases from V and 4 bases from J, the junction contained 11 bases not matched to a gene. CDR3 coding DNA: TGTGCCAGCAGCCTGGGACAGGGAATCCTTACAGAGACCCAGTACTTC. Residues: CASSLGQGILTETQYF.

The chain combines TRBV2 with TRBJ1-2; D is perhaps TRBD1 (5 bases). Germline V gene data show CDR1 as SNHLY and CDR2 as FYNNEI. The CDR3 extends over 14 amino acids. The V end was cut by 5 bases, the J end by 2 bases, with 12 bases between. CDR3 in amino acids: CASSYEGRNYGYTF. The CDR3 DNA reads TGTGCCAGCAGTTATGAGGGGAGGAACTATGGCTACACCTTC.